This T cell receptor (beta chain) is from a study of shared clonotypes between healthy human individuals. Study observations and caveats: With several donors compared, 4% to 5% of naive CD4 clonotypes were shared.

Regarding this clone: The antigen is undetermined.

CDR3 length equals 18 residues. Losses at the gene ends were 3 bases for V and 5 bases for J; bases not matched to a gene: 17. The germline V gene has CDR1 SGHNT and CDR2 YENEEA. Clones were sequenced by immunoSEQ multiplex PCR, and TCRdb holds only the in-frame ones, with some missing. The table has 2.3 million or so clones, roughly 93% seen once; the top ten hold 0.39%. The chain employs TRBV11-3 and TRBJ2-3, with 7 nucleotides matching TRBD2. The TCR originated in a man aged 18 to 30 in good health. Some clones in this sample may be carry-over from other donors' samples. Sequences were obtained from naive CD4+ T cells from PBMCs. Subset indicated: CD45RA+ positively selected. This chain's CDR3 is CASSLGVLAGVEKDTQYF. CDR3 DNA: TGTGCCAGCAGCTTGGGAGTTCTCGCGGGAGTGGAAAAAGATACGCAGTATTTT.